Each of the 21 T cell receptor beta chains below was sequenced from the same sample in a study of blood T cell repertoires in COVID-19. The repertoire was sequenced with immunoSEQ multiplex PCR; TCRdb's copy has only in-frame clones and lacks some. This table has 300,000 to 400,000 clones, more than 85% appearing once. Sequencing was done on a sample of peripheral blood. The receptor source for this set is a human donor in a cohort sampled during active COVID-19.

CDR3: CASSVEIGSGYEQYF. The DNA for the CDR3 is TGTGCCAGCAGCGTAGAGATAGGGTCAGGGTACGAGCAGTACTTC. This chain uses TRBV9 with TRBJ2-7; D might be TRBD1 (5 bases). The CDR3 has 15 residues. Germline CDR1 and CDR2: SGDLS and YYNGEE. Deletions cut 0 bases from V and 4 bases from J, with 14 bases between.

The CDR3 loop is CASSQEDRVSNEQFF. The CDR3 bases are TGTGCCAGCAGCCAAGAGGACAGGGTCAGCAATGAGCAGTTCTTC. V gene TRBV3-1 (or the pseudogene TRBV3-2) combines with J gene TRBJ2-1; 8 bases line up with TRBD1. V dropped 0 bases and J dropped 6; count of bases not matched to a gene: 4. In germline, CDR1 is LGHDT, CDR2 YNNKEL (reference sequence). The CDR3 length is 15 residues.

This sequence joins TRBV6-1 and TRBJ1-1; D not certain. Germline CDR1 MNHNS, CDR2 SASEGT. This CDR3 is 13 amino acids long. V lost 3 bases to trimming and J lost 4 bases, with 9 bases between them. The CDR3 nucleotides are TGTGCCAGCAGTGAGGGGAGGATCACTGAAGCTTTCTTT. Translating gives CASSEGRITEAFF.

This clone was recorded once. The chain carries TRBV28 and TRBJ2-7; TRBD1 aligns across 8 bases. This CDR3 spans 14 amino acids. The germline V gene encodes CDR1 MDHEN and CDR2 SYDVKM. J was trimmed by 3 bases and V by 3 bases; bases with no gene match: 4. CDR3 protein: CASSFRQGSYEQYF. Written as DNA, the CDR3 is TGTGCCAGCAGTTTTAGACAGGGGAGCTACGAGCAGTACTTC.

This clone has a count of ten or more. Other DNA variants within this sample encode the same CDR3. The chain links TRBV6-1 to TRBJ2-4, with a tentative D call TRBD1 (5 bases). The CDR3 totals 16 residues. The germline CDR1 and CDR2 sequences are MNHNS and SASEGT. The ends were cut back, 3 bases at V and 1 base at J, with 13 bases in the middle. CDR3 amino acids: CASSEEGVGAKNIQYF. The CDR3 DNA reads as TGTGCCAGCAGTGAGGAAGGGGTGGGGGCCAAAAACATTCAGTACTTC.

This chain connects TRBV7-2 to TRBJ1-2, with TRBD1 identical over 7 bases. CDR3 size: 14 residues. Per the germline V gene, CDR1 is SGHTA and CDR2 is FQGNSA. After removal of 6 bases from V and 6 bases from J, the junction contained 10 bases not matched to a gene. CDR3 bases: TGTGCCAGCAGGCGACAGGGAGCCGTGGATGGCTACACCTTC. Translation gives CASRRQGAVDGYTF.

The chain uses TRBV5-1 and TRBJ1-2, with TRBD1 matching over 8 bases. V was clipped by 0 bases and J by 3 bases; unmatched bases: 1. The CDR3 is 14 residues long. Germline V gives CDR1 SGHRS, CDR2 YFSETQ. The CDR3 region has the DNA TGCGCCAGCAGCTTGGACAGGGGGGACTATGGCTACACCTTC. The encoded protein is CASSLDRGDYGYTF.

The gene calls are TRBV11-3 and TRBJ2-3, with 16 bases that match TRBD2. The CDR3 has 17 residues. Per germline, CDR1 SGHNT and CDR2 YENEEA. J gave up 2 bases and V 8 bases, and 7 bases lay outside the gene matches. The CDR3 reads CASSPGLAGGPTDTQYF. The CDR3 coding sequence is TGTGCCAGCTCTCCGGGACTAGCGGGAGGGCCCACAGATACGCAGTATTTT.

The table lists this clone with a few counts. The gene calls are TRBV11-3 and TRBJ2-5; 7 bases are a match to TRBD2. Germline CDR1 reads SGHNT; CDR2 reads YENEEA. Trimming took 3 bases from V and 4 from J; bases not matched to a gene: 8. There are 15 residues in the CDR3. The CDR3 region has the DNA TGTGCCAGCAGCTTGGGGCGGGAGAGGACAGAGACCCAGTACTTC. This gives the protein CASSLGRERTETQYF. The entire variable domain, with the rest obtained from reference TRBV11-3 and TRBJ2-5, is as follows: EAGVVQSPRYKIIEKKQPVAFWCNPISGHNTLYWYLQNLGQGPELLIRYENEEAVDDSQLPKDRFSAERLKGVDSTLKIQPAELGDSAVYLCASSLGRERTETQYFGPGTRLLVL.

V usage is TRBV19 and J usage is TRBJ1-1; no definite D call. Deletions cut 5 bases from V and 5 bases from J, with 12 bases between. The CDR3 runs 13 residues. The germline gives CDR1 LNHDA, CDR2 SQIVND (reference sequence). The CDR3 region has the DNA TGTGCCAGTAGTGCGGGCCTGGGGACTGAAGCTTTCTTT. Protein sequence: CASSAGLGTEAFF.

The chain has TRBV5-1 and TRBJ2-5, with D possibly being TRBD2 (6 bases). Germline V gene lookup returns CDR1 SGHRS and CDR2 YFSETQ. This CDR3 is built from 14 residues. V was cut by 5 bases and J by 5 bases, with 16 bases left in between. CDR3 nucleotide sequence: TGCGCCAGCAGTGGTCGGGAGAGAGTGGAGACCCAGTACTTC. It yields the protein CASSGRERVETQYF.

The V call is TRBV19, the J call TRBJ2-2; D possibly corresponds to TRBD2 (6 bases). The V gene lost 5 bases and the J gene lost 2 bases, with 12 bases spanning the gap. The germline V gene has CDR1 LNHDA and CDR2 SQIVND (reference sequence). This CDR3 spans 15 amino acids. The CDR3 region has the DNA TGTGCCAGTAGTGACTGGGGGGAAAACACCGGGGAGCTGTTTTTT. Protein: CASSDWGENTGELFF.

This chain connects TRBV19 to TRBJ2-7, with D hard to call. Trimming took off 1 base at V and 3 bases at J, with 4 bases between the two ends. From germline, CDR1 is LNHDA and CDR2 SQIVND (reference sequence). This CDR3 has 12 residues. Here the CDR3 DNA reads TGTGCCAGTAGTATAGGGAGCTACGAGCAGTACTTC. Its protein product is CASSIGSYEQYF. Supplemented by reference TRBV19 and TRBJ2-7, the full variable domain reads DGGITQSPKYLFRKEGQNVTLSCEQNLNHDAMYWYRQDPGQGLRLIYYSQIVNDFQKGDIAEGYSVSREKKESFPLTVTSAQKNPTAFYLCASSIGSYEQYFGPGTRLTVT.

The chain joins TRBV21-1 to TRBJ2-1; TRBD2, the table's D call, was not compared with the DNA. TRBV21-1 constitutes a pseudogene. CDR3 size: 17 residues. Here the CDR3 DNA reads TGTGCCAGCAGCAAAGCATCGAGCGCGAGCTCCTACAATGAGCAGTTCTTC. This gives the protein CASSKASSASSYNEQFF.

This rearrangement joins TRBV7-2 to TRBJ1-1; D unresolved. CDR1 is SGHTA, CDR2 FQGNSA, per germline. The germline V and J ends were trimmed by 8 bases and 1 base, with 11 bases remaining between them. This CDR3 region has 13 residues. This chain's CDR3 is CASGQVQNTEAFF. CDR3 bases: TGTGCCAGCGGCCAGGTACAGAACACTGAAGCTTTCTTT.

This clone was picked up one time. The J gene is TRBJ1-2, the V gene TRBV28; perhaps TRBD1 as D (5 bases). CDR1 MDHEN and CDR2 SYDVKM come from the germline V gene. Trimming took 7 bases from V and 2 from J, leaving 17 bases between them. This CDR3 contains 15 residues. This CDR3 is CASTKPVGGNYGYTF. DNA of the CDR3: TGTGCCAGCACCAAACCCGTGGGGGGGAACTATGGCTACACCTTC.

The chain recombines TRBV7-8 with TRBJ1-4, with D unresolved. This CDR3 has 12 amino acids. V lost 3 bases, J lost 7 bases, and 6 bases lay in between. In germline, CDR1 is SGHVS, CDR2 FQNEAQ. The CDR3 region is CASSFNGEKLFF. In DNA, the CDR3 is TGTGCCAGCAGCTTTAACGGTGAAAAACTGTTTTTT. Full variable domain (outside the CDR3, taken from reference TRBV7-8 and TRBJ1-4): GAGVSQSPRYKVAKRGQDVALRCDPISGHVSLFWYQQALGQGPEFLTYFQNEAQLDKSGLPSDRFFAERPEGSVSTLKIQRTQQEDSAVYLCASSFNGEKLFFGSGTQLSVL.

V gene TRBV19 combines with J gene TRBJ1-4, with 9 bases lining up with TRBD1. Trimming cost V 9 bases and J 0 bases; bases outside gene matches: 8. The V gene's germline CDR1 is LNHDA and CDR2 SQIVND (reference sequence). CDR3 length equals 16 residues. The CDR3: CASRDREYATNEKLFF. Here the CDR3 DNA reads TGTGCCAGCCGGGACAGGGAATATGCAACTAATGAAAAACTGTTTTTT.

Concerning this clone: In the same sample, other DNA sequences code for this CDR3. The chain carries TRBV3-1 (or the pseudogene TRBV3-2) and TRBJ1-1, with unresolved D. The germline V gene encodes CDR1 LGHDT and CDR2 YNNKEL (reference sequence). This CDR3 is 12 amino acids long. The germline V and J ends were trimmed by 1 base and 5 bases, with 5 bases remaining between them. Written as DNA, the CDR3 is TGTGCCAGCAGCCAAGTCTCTACTGAAGCTTTCTTT. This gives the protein CASSQVSTEAFF.

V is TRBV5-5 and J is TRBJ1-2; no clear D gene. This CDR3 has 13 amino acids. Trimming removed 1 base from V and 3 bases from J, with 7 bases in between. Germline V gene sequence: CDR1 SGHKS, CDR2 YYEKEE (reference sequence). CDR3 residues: CASSLFLYYGYTF. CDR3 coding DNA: TGTGCCAGCAGCTTGTTTCTGTACTATGGCTACACCTTC.

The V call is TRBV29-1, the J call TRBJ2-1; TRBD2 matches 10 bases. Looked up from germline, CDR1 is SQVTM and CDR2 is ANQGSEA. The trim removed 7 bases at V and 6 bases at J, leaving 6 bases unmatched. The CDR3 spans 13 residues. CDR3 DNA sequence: TGCAGCGCCGCTAGCGGGGGAACCAATGAGCAGTTCTTC. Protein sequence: CSAASGGTNEQFF.